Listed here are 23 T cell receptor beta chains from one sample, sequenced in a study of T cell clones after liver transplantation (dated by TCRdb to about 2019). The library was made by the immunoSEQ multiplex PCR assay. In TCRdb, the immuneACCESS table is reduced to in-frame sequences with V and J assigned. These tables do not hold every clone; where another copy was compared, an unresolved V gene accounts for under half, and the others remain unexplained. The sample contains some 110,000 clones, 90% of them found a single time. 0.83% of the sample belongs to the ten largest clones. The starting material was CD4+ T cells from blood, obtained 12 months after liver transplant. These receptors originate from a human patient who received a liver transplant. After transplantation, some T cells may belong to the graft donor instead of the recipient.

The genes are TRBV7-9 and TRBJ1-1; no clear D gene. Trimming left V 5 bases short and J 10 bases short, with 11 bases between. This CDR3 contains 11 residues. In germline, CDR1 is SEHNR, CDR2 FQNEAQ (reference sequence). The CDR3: CASSLGLLAFF. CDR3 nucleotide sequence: TGTGCCAGCAGCCTCGGCCTACTAGCTTTCTTT.

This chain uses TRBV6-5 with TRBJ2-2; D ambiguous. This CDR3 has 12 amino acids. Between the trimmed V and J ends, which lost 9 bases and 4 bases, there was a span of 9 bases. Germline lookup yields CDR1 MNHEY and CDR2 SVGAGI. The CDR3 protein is CASSVFTGELFF. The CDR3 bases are TGTGCCAGTTCGGTCTTCACCGGGGAGCTGTTTTTT.

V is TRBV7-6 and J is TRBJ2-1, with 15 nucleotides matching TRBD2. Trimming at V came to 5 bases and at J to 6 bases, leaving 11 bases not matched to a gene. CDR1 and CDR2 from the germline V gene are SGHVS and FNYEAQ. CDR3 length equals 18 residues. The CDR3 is CASSHSRTSGRALNEQFF. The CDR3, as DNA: TGTGCCAGCAGCCACTCCAGGACTAGCGGGAGGGCCCTCAATGAGCAGTTCTTC.

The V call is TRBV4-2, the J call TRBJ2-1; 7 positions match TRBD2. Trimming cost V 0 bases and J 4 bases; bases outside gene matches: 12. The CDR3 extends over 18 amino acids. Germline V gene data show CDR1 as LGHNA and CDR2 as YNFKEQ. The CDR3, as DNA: TGTGCCAGCAGCCAAGACGGTCGAGGGAGGGCCATGTACAATGAGCAGTTCTTC. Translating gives CASSQDGRGRAMYNEQFF.

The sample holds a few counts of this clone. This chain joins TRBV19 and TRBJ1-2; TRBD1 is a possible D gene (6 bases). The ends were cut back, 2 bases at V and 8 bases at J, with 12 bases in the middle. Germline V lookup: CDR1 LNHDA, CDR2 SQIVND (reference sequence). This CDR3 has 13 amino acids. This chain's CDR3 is CASSINRELGYTF. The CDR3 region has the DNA TGTGCCAGTAGTATAAACAGGGAGCTGGGCTACACCTTC.

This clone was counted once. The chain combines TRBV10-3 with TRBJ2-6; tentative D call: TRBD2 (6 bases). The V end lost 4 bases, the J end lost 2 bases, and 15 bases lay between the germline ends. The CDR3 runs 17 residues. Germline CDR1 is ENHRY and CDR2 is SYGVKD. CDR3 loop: CAISANRGIAGANVLTF. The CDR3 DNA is TGTGCCATCAGTGCTAATCGGGGGATAGCTGGGGCCAACGTCCTGACTTTC.

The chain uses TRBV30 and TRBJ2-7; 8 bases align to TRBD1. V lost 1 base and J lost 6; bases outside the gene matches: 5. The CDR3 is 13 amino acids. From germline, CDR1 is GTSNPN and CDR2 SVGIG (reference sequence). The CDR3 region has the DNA TGTGCCTGGAGTGACAGGCAGGGGGCCGAGCAGTACTTC. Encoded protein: CAWSDRQGAEQYF. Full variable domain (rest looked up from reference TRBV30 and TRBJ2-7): SQTIHQWPATLVQPVGSPLSLECTVEGTSNPNLYWYRQAAGRGLQLLFYSVGIGQISSEVPQNLSASRPQDRQFILSSKKLLLSDSGFYLCAWSDRQGAEQYFGPGTRLTVT.

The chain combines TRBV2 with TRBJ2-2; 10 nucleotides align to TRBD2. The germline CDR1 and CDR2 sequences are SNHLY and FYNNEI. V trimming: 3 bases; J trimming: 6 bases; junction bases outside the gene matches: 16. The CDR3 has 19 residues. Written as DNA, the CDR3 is TGTGCCAGCAGTGACTTAACTCTTCTAGCGGGAGAGGGGGCCGGGGAGCTGTTTTTT. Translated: CASSDLTLLAGEGAGELFF.

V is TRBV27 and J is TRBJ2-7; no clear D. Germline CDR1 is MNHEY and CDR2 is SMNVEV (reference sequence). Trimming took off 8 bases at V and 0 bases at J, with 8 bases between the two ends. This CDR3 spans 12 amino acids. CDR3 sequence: CASWTDSYEQYF. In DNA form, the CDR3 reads TGTGCCAGCTGGACGGACTCCTACGAGCAGTACTTC.

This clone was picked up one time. CDR3 sequence reads: CASSLSGSLRYEQYF. The CDR3 coding sequence is TGTGCCAGCAGTTTAAGTGGCAGTTTAAGGTACGAGCAGTACTTC. This rearrangement joins TRBV28 to TRBJ2-7; D not resolved. The CDR3 consists of 15 residues. Deletions cut 2 bases from V and 4 bases from J, with 15 bases between. Per the germline V gene, CDR1 is MDHEN and CDR2 is SYDVKM.

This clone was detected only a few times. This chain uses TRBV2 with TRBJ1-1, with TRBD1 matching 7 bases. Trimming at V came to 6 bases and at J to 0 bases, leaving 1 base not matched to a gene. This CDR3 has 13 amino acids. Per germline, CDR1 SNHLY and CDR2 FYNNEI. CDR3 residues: CASRQGLNTEAFF. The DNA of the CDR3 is TGTGCCAGCAGACAGGGGTTGAACACTGAAGCTTTCTTT.

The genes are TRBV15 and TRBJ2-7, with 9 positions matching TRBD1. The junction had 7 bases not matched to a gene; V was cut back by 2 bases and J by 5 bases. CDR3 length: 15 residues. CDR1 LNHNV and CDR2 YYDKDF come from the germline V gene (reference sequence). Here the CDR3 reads CATSRLGTGNDEQYF. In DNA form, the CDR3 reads TGTGCCACCAGCAGACTTGGGACAGGGAACGACGAGCAGTACTTC.

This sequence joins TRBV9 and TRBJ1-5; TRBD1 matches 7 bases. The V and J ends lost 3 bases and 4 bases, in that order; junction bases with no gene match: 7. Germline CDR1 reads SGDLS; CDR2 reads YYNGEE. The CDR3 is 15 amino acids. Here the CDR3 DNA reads TGTGCCAGCAGCGGCATGGGGACAGTGAATCAGCCCCAGCATTTT. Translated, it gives CASSGMGTVNQPQHF.

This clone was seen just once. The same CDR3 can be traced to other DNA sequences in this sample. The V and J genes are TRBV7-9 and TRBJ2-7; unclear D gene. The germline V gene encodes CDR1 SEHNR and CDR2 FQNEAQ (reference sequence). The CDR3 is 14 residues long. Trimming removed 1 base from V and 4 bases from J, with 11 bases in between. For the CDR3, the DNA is TGTGCCAGCAGCTTAGGGAGAAGCAGTTACGAGCAGTACTTC. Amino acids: CASSLGRSSYEQYF.

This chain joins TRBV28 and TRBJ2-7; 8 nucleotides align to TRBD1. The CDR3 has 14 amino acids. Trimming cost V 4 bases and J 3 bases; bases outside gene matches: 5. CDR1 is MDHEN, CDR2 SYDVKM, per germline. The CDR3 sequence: CASSSDRVRYEQYF. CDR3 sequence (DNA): TGTGCCAGCAGTTCGGACAGGGTCCGCTACGAGCAGTACTTC. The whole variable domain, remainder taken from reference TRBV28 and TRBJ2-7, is DVKVTQSSRYLVKRTGEKVFLECVQDMDHENMFWYRQDPGLGLRLIYFSYDVKMKEKGDIPEGYSVSREKKERFSLILESASTNQTSMYLCASSSDRVRYEQYFGPGTRLTVT.

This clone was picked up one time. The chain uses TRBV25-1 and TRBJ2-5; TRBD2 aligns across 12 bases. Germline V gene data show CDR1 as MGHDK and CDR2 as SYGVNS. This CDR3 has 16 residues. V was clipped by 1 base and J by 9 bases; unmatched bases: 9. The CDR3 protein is CASSELGTSGRLSQYF. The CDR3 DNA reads TGTGCCAGCAGTGAATTGGGAACTAGCGGGAGGCTGTCCCAGTACTTC.

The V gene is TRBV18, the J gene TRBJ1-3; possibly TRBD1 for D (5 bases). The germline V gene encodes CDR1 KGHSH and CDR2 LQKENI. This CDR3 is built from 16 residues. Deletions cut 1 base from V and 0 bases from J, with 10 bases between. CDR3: CASSPLGQGSGNTIYF. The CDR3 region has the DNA TGTGCCAGCTCACCACTTGGGCAGGGCTCTGGAAACACCATATATTTT.

CDR3 DNA sequence: TGTGCCAGCTCTCAAATACAGGGGACGAACACTGAAGCTTTCTTT. Translated, it gives CASSQIQGTNTEAFF. The chain recombines TRBV18 with TRBJ1-1; 7 bases fit TRBD1. Germline CDR1 KGHSH, CDR2 LQKENI. V lost 6 bases and J lost 1; bases outside the gene matches: 8. This CDR3 is built from 15 residues.

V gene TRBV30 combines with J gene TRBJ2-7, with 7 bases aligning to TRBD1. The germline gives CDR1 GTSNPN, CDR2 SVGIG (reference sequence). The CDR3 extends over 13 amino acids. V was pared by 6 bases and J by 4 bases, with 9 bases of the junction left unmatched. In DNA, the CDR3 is TGTGCCTGCAGACAGGGTTTTGAGTACGAGCAGTACTTC. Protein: CACRQGFEYEQYF.

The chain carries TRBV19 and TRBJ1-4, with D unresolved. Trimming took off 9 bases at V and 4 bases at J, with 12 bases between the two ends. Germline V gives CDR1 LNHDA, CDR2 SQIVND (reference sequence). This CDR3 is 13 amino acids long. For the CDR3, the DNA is TGTGCCAGCGAAGGACTGTTTAATGAAAAACTGTTTTTT. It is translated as CASEGLFNEKLFF.

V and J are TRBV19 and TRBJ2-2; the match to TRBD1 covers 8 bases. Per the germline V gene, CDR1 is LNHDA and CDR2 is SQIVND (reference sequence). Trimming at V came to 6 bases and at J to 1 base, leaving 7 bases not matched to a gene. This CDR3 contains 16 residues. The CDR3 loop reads CASSGDRRKNTGELFF. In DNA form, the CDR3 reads TGTGCCAGTAGCGGGGACAGGCGCAAGAACACCGGGGAGCTGTTTTTT.

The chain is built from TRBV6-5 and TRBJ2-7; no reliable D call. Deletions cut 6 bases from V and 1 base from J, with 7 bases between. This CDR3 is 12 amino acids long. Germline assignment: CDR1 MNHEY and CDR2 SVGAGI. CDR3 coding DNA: TGTGCCAGCAGAGAGAGATCCTACGAGCAGTACTTC. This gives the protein CASRERSYEQYF.

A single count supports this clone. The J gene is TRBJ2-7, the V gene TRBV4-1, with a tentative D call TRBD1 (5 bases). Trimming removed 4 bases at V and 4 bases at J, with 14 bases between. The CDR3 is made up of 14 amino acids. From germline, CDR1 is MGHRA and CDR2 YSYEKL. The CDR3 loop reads CASSPLWGSYEQYF. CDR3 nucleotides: TGCGCCAGCAGCCCGCTTTGGGGCTCGTACGAGCAGTACTTC.